Following are 9 T cell receptor beta chains from one sample sequenced in a study of CD8+CD57+ T cells in acquired aplastic anemia. Researchers used genomic DNA as the template to profile TCR beta VDJ and CDR3. A single record per CDR3 protein comes from TCRdb applying MiXCR to the reads. Here the sample spans a few hundred thousand distinct CDR3 sequences, about a third being singletons. The sequencing input was sorted CD4+, CD8+, or CD8+CD57+ T cells (not recorded which) from PBMCs. These receptor sequences come from a human donor in good health, serving as a control.

The CDR3 DNA sequence: TGCGCCAGCAGTGAATCGAGGACAATCACAGATACGCAGTATTTT. Translating it yields CASSESRTITDTQYF. The chain couples TRBV10-1 to TRBJ2-3; D perhaps matches TRBD1 (5 bases). Trimming removed 3 bases from V and 2 bases from J, with 12 bases in between. CDR1 and CDR2 (germline): WNHNN, SYGVQD (reference sequence). The CDR3 is 15 residues long.

This clonotype was seen repeatedly, ten times or more. The chain has TRBV7-2 and TRBJ2-5, with D unresolved. V lost 2 bases and J lost 5, with 18 bases in between. Germline loops: CDR1 SGHTA, CDR2 FQGNSA. The CDR3 runs 16 residues. The CDR3 DNA reads TGTGCCAGCAGCTTATACGGCGGAGACCTTCGGGAGACCCAGTACTTC. This codes for CASSLYGGDLRETQYF.

Many counts were recorded for this clonotype. This chain uses TRBV2 with TRBJ1-5, with TRBD1 matching over 10 bases. The CDR3 sequence is 14 residues long. Germline lookup yields CDR1 SNHLY and CDR2 FYNNEI. V shed 6 bases and J 2 bases; nucleotides not matched to a gene: 1. CDR3 residues: CASSGTGGNQPQHF. CDR3 bases: TGTGCCAGCAGCGGGACAGGGGGCAATCAGCCCCAGCATTTT.

Ten or more counts support this clonotype. This chain joins TRBV4-2 and TRBJ1-1; D not resolved. Deletions cut 0 bases from V and 4 bases from J, with 9 bases between. Germline-derived CDR1 and CDR2 are LGHNA and YNFKEQ. CDR3 length: 14 residues. This CDR3 reads CASSQDKGLTEAFF. The CDR3 DNA follows: TGTGCCAGCAGCCAAGATAAGGGCCTCACTGAAGCTTTCTTT.

This clonotype was found a few times. The chain carries TRBV13 and TRBJ2-7; no reliable D call. V was shortened by 1 base and J by 9 bases, with 10 bases between the two germline ends. The germline CDR1 and CDR2 sequences are PRHDT and FYEKMQ (reference sequence). CDR3 length equals 12 residues. The CDR3 nucleotides are TGTGCCAGCAGCTTAGAGTTATCCCCGCAGTACTTC. The encoded protein is CASSLELSPQYF.

The gene calls are TRBV2 and TRBJ1-2; D unclear. CDR1 and CDR2 (germline): SNHLY, FYNNEI. CDR3 length: 13 residues. V lost 1 base and J lost 1, with 4 bases in between. The CDR3 loop reads CASSEGGNYGYTF. DNA for the CDR3: TGTGCCAGCAGTGAAGGGGGTAACTATGGCTACACCTTC.

A word on this clonotype: A much more abundant neighbour one base away suggests this may be a read error. The J gene is TRBJ2-6, the V gene TRBV5-1; D unclear. This CDR3 has 15 amino acids. Trimming removed 3 bases from V and 0 bases from J, with 7 bases in between. Germline V lookup: CDR1 SGHRS, CDR2 YFSETQ. In nucleotides, the CDR3 is TGCGCCAGCAGCTCACAGCCCTCTGGGGCCAACGTCCTGACTTTC. This translates into CASSSQPSGANVLTF.

The gene calls are TRBV15 and TRBJ2-2, with a possible D match to TRBD2 (5 bases). The CDR3 covers 13 residues. CDR1 is LNHNV and CDR2 is YYDKDF in the germline V gene (reference sequence). V gave up 6 bases and J gave up 6 bases, with 11 bases separating them. The CDR3 sequence is CATSSGLPGELFF. CDR3 DNA: TGTGCCACCAGTTCGGGGTTACCCGGGGAGCTGTTTTTT.

The sample holds many counts of this clonotype. This chain uses TRBV20-1 with TRBJ2-3; no firm D call. The CDR3 totals 11 residues. The germline gives CDR1 DFQATT, CDR2 SNEGSKA (reference sequence). V was pared by 7 bases and J by 6 bases, with 11 bases between. As DNA, the CDR3 is TGCAGTGGAGGTGAAAGTGATACGCAGTATTTT. Encoded protein: CSGGESDTQYF.